Listed below are T cell receptor beta chains from one sample, sequenced in a study of vaccination and CD4 T cells after COVID-19. TCRdb independently ran MiXCR on the PCR reads; one entry per CDR3 protein. Here the sample spans more than 10,000 distinct CDR3 sequences, roughly 29% being singletons. Antigen specificity for these receptors is unknown. The source material was CD4+ T cells from blood, cultured in vitro. The receptors were gathered from a human donor in good health. CDR3s include the opening cysteine and the closing phenylalanine or tryptophan. D genes are given only for firm matches. Size tells how often a clone was seen (once, few, many) or the class of an expanded clone, and some rows leave it out.

size,V,J,D,DNA,CDR3
.,TRBV27,TRBJ2-1,.,TGTGCCAGCAGTTACCCGGGACGCCCCCTCGGGGAGCAGTTCTTC,CASSYPGRPLGEQFF
.,TRBV18,TRBJ1-1,TRBD1,TGTGCCAGCTCACTAGGTTTTGATTGGGACAGGGGGATGTATGCTTTCTTT,CASSLGFDWDRGMYAFF
.,TRBV2,TRBJ2-3,.,TGTGCCAGCAGTCCCACAGATACGCAGTATTTT,CASSPTDTQYF
few,TRBV7-9,TRBJ1-1,.,TGTGCCAGCAGCCCCTATATTGAAGTGGGCACTGAAGCTTTCTTT,CASSPYIEVGTEAFF
medium-sized,TRBV11-2,TRBJ1-2,.,TGTGCCAGCAGCTTAGGAGGGAGCGGCTACACCTTC,CASSLGGSGYTF
.,TRBV28,TRBJ1-4,.,TGTGCCAGCAGCCTGGTACTAGGTAATGAAAAACTGTTTTTT,CASSLVLGNEKLFF
.,TRBV11-1,TRBJ2-4,.,TGTGCCAGCAGCCCCGGAGGTCGGGGAGACATTCAGTACTTC,CASSPGGRGDIQYF
.,TRBV7-2,TRBJ2-1,.,TGTGCCAGCAGCCCCCCCGGGCCCTACAATGAGCAGTTCTTC,CASSPPGPYNEQFF
.,TRBV6-1,TRBJ2-2,TRBD2,TGTGCCAGCAGCCGAGACGGACTAGCGTCTCGTACCGGGGAGCTGTTTTTT,CASSRDGLASRTGELFF
few,TRBV7-6,TRBJ1-5,TRBD1,TGTGCCAGCAGCTTAGGAGTGGGACAGGGGATCCAGCCCCAGCATTTT,CASSLGVGQGIQPQHF
.,TRBV25-1,TRBJ2-7,.,TGTGCCAGCAGTGAATCGGGGTTGGGATACGAGCAGTACTTC,CASSESGLGYEQYF
.,TRBV29-1,TRBJ1-2,TRBD1,TGCAGCGTTGTGAAATCTGGGGGGACAGGCGGCTACACCTTC,CSVVKSGGTGGYTF
few,TRBV7-2,TRBJ1-5,.,TGTGCCAGCAGCGGGGACGGAAATCAGCCCCAGCATTTT,CASSGDGNQPQHF
few,TRBV7-9,TRBJ2-1,TRBD2,TGTGCCAGCAGCTCTCCTTTACTAGCGGGAGCCCGGGTTGCGCAGTTCTTC,CASSSPLLAGARVAQFF
.,TRBV7-3,TRBJ2-3,.,TGTGCCAGCAGCTTAACCGGTGAGGGCACAGATACGCAGTATTTT,CASSLTGEGTDTQYF
few,TRBV11-2,TRBJ2-5,.,TGTGCCAGCAGCTTCGAATTGGGGCAGACCCAGTACTTC,CASSFELGQTQYF
few,TRBV20-1,TRBJ2-1,.,TGCAGTGTCAACCCTTCCCGAAAGCAGTTCTTC,CSVNPSRKQFF
.,TRBV27,TRBJ2-6,.,TGTGCCAGCAGTCCCGACGGCTCTGGGGCCAACGTCCTGACTTTC,CASSPDGSGANVLTF
.,TRBV5-1,TRBJ2-3,.,TGCGCCAGCAGCTTGGGGGACGTAAGCACAGATACGCAGTATTTT,CASSLGDVSTDTQYF
few,TRBV20-1,TRBJ1-2,TRBD1,TGCAGTGCTAGAGGGGTAGGGGACAGGACCCAAACTAACTATGGCTACACCTTC,CSARGVGDRTQTNYGYTF
few,TRBV28,TRBJ2-7,.,TGTGCCAGCAGCCCAACTAGGGGCGGGAACACTTACGAGCAGTACTTC,CASSPTRGGNTYEQYF
few,TRBV7-6,TRBJ1-2,.,TGTGCCAGCAGACAAGAAAGGAACTATGGCTACACCTTC,CASRQERNYGYTF
.,TRBV6-1,TRBJ1-1,.,TGTGCCAGCAGGCAGGAGGGGGTGAACACTGAAGCTTTCTTT,CASRQEGVNTEAFF
.,TRBV12-5,TRBJ2-5,.,TGTGCTAGTGGTTTGGGATCAGGGTTAGAGACCCAGTACTTC,CASGLGSGLETQYF
.,TRBV19,TRBJ2-3,.,TGTGCCAGTAGTATAGCTGGTAGCGGTGCAGATACGCAGTATTTT,CASSIAGSGADTQYF
few,TRBV2,TRBJ2-7,TRBD1,TGTGCCAGCAGTCCAGACAGGGGCCAGCAGTACTTC,CASSPDRGQQYF
few,TRBV25-1,TRBJ1-6,.,TGTGCCAGCGCACCGCAGGGATATGGTTCACCCCTCCACTTT,CASAPQGYGSPLHF
.,TRBV2,TRBJ2-7,TRBD1,TGTGCCAGCAGTGAACCACAGGGGCTCACCTACGAGCAGTACTTC,CASSEPQGLTYEQYF
few,TRBV20-1,TRBJ1-2,TRBD1,TGCAGTGCATTGTACCGACAGGGCGGGTATGGCTACACCTTC,CSALYRQGGYGYTF
.,TRBV6-1,TRBJ2-1,TRBD2,TGTGCCAGCAGTCTGGGAGGGACTAGCGCTCACAATGAGCAGTTCTTC,CASSLGGTSAHNEQFF
few,TRBV7-6,TRBJ2-7,TRBD1,TGTGCCAGCAGCTTAGCGGGGACAGGGTCCTACGAGCAGTACTTC,CASSLAGTGSYEQYF
few,TRBV6-2/TRBV6-3,TRBJ2-5,.,TGTGCCAGCAGTTACAGGTTGGCAGGGGAAGAGACCCAGTACTTC,CASSYRLAGEETQYF
few,TRBV7-8,TRBJ2-1,TRBD1,TGTGCCAGCAGCTTGGTACTAAGACAGGGAACCTACAATGAGCAGTTCTTC,CASSLVLRQGTYNEQFF
.,TRBV19,TRBJ1-5,.,TGTGCCAGTAGTATAAGCTGGAGGGTAAGCAATCAGCCCCAGCATTTT,CASSISWRVSNQPQHF
few,TRBV6-4,TRBJ2-1,TRBD2,TGTGCCAGCAGTGAAGGAGTGGGAGGGCCTTACAATGAGCAGTTCTTC,CASSEGVGGPYNEQFF
few,TRBV7-8,TRBJ2-5,TRBD2,TGTGCCAGCAGCTTATCAAGCGGGGTAGAGACCCAGTACTTC,CASSLSSGVETQYF
.,TRBV10-3,TRBJ1-2,TRBD1,TGTGCCTCCCAAGACAGGGGGCTTGGCTACACCTTC,CASQDRGLGYTF
few,TRBV6-2/TRBV6-3,TRBJ2-3,TRBD2,TGTGCCAGCAGCGTGGCGCTAGCGGCCCTCAGCACAGATACGCAGTATTTT,CASSVALAALSTDTQYF
.,TRBV6-2/TRBV6-3,TRBJ1-1,.,TGTGCCAGCATTCGGTCACTTATGAACACTGAAGCTTTCTTT,CASIRSLMNTEAFF
medium-sized,TRBV20-1,TRBJ2-2,TRBD1,TGCAGTGCTCCCACAGGGGCTAGGGAGCTGTTTTTT,CSAPTGARELFF
.,TRBV6-1,TRBJ2-7,.,TGTGCCAGCAGTACCGACAGTTTTGCGCAGTACTTC,CASSTDSFAQYF